These 3 T cell receptor beta chains were all obtained from the same sample, sequenced in a study of blood T cell repertoires in COVID-19. Only in-frame clones appear in the TCRdb table, and some are missing; sequencing was by immunoSEQ multiplex PCR. This table has 210,000 or so clones, roughly 86% appearing once. The specimen sequenced was peripheral blood. These receptor sequences come from a woman between 40 and 50 years old with acute or convalescent COVID-19.

The rearrangement uses TRBV11-2 and TRBJ2-7; 9 positions match TRBD1. After removal of 5 bases from V and 3 bases from J, the junction contained 8 bases not matched to a gene. The CDR3 extends over 15 amino acids. From germline, CDR1 is SGHAT and CDR2 FQNNGV. This CDR3 reads CASSPPGQGFYEQYF. In nucleotides, the CDR3 is TGTGCCAGCAGCCCGCCGGGACAGGGCTTCTACGAGCAGTACTTC.

This sequence joins TRBV10-3 and TRBJ1-3, with 11 bases matching TRBD1. Trimming cost V 6 bases and J 3 bases; bases outside gene matches: 4. The length of the CDR3 is 15 residues. Germline lookup yields CDR1 ENHRY and CDR2 SYGVKD. CDR3 nucleotide sequence: TGTGCCATCAGCCGGACAGGGGGCCGTGGAAACACCATATATTTT. Translated: CAISRTGGRGNTIYF.

V gene TRBV7-3 combines with J gene TRBJ2-1; D is unclear. The V end was cut by 5 bases, the J end by 4 bases, with 9 bases between. This CDR3 region has 13 residues. Germline V gene sequence: CDR1 SGHTA, CDR2 FQGTGA. This chain's CDR3 is CASSPDLYNEQFF. In DNA, the CDR3 is TGTGCCAGCAGCCCCGACTTGTACAATGAGCAGTTCTTC.